One T cell receptor (beta chain) is described in this entry. The data belong to a study of blood T cell repertoires in COVID-19. About the study: Donors in the United States, Italy and Spain gave samples during acute or convalescent COVID-19. T cells, B-cell-depleted T cells, or PBMCs provided the cDNA or gDNA that served as material.

The length of the CDR3 is 18 residues. V shed 7 bases and J shed 3 bases, with 27 bases lying between them. CDR1 and CDR2 from the germline V gene are LGHDT and YNNKEL (reference sequence). Original analysis: Reference gene primers were amplified, and this amplification served to estimate nucleated cell counts. Sequencing used immunoSEQ multiplex PCR; TCRdb keeps in-frame clones, though not all of them. D and trimming come from the DNA, and the V and J calls and clone size come from that table. This table has 80,000 or so clones, around three quarters appearing once. The receptor was derived from a woman between 65 and 79 years old with acute or convalescent COVID-19. The specimen was peripheral blood. This chain uses TRBV3-1 (or the pseudogene TRBV3-2) with TRBJ1-2; D unclear. The CDR3 is CASTPPPGNADFHYGYTF. DNA for the CDR3: TGTGCCAGCACTCCCCCCCCGGGAAACGCGGATTTCCACTATGGCTACACCTTC.